Listed below are T cell receptor beta chains from one sample, sequenced in a study of T cell changes during pregnancy in multiple sclerosis. Clones were sequenced by immunoSEQ multiplex PCR, and TCRdb holds only the in-frame ones, with some missing. The repertoire has 70,000 to 75,000 clones, roughly nine tenths of them found once; the top ten carry over 3%. The material sequenced was peripheral blood, taken before pregnancy. The receptors derive from a female donor with multiple sclerosis, enrolled in a pregnancy study. Each CDR3 is given with its conserved first and last residue. D genes are given only for firm matches. Some rows have no size entry. The others give once, few or many, or a class for an expanded clone.

abundance: -
j_gene: TRBJ1-2
d_gene: -
v_gene: TRBV5-1
CDR3aa: CASSSDGDYGYTF
CDR3nt: TGCGCCAGCAGCTCGGACGGGGACTATGGCTACACCTTC

abundance: -
j_gene: TRBJ2-1
d_gene: -
v_gene: TRBV2
CDR3aa: CASSSGSSTEQFF
CDR3nt: TGTGCCAGCAGTTCAGGATCATCAACTGAGCAGTTCTTC

abundance: -
j_gene: TRBJ2-1
d_gene: -
v_gene: TRBV27
CDR3aa: CASSLYEGGGEQFF
CDR3nt: TGTGCCAGCAGTTTATATGAGGGAGGCGGTGAGCAGTTCTTC

abundance: -
j_gene: TRBJ2-7
d_gene: -
v_gene: TRBV7-9
CDR3aa: CASSLGGLGSYEQYF
CDR3nt: TGTGCCAGCAGCTTAGGGGGGCTAGGATCCTACGAGCAGTACTTC

abundance: -
j_gene: TRBJ2-1
d_gene: TRBD2
v_gene: TRBV5-1
CDR3aa: CASSAFSGGAYNEQFF
CDR3nt: TGCGCCAGCAGCGCTTTTAGCGGGGGGGCCTACAATGAGCAGTTCTTC

abundance: few
j_gene: TRBJ1-5
d_gene: -
v_gene: TRBV19
CDR3aa: CASSPVGGFYSNQPQHF
CDR3nt: TGTGCCAGTAGTCCCGTGGGAGGATTTTATAGCAATCAGCCCCAGCATTTT

abundance: -
j_gene: TRBJ2-5
d_gene: TRBD2
v_gene: TRBV2
CDR3aa: CASRKLAGVTETQYF
CDR3nt: TGTGCCAGCAGGAAACTAGCGGGGGTAACAGAGACCCAGTACTTC

abundance: -
j_gene: TRBJ2-3
d_gene: -
v_gene: TRBV7-2
CDR3aa: CASSLGWQNTQYF
CDR3nt: TGTGCCAGCAGCTTAGGTTGGCAGAATACGCAGTATTTT

abundance: -
j_gene: TRBJ1-1
d_gene: -
v_gene: TRBV27
CDR3aa: CASSLNGQLNTEAFF
CDR3nt: TGTGCCAGCAGTTTAAATGGACAGCTGAACACTGAAGCTTTCTTT

abundance: -
j_gene: TRBJ1-4
d_gene: TRBD1
v_gene: TRBV9
CDR3aa: CASSPTDRDHEKLFF
CDR3nt: TGTGCCAGCAGCCCGACCGACAGGGATCATGAAAAACTGTTTTTT

abundance: -
j_gene: TRBJ2-3
d_gene: -
v_gene: TRBV4-1
CDR3aa: CASSQDYRADTQYF
CDR3nt: TGCGCCAGCAGCCAAGATTACAGGGCGGATACGCAGTATTTT

abundance: few
j_gene: TRBJ2-6
d_gene: TRBD2
v_gene: TRBV7-8
CDR3aa: CASSLIGGGTGANVLTF
CDR3nt: TGTGCCAGCAGCTTAATCGGGGGGGGGACTGGGGCCAACGTCCTGACTTTC

abundance: -
j_gene: TRBJ2-7
d_gene: TRBD1
v_gene: TRBV11-3
CDR3aa: CASSEGAFYEQYF
CDR3nt: TGTGCCAGCTCCGAGGGGGCCTTCTACGAGCAGTACTTC

abundance: -
j_gene: TRBJ2-5
d_gene: -
v_gene: TRBV5-1
CDR3aa: CASSLIPGAQETQYF
CDR3nt: TGCGCCAGCAGCTTGATCCCAGGCGCCCAAGAGACCCAGTACTTC

abundance: -
j_gene: TRBJ1-2
d_gene: TRBD1
v_gene: TRBV6-5
CDR3aa: CATHQQGAGGYTF
CDR3nt: TGTGCCACCCATCAACAGGGGGCGGGGGGCTACACCTTC

abundance: -
j_gene: TRBJ1-1
d_gene: -
v_gene: TRBV19
CDR3aa: CASRPTPDSFTEAFF
CDR3nt: TGTGCCAGTAGACCTACCCCGGACAGCTTCACTGAAGCTTTCTTT

abundance: -
j_gene: TRBJ1-1
d_gene: -
v_gene: TRBV5-1
CDR3aa: CASRDTGNTEAFF
CDR3nt: TGCGCCAGCAGGGATACAGGGAACACTGAAGCTTTCTTT

abundance: -
j_gene: TRBJ1-2
d_gene: TRBD1
v_gene: TRBV11-1
CDR3aa: CASSSGTGAYGYTF
CDR3nt: TGTGCCAGCAGTTCCGGGACAGGGGCCTATGGCTACACCTTC

abundance: -
j_gene: TRBJ2-1
d_gene: -
v_gene: TRBV11-1
CDR3aa: CASRRFGGPPGEQFF
CDR3nt: TGTGCCAGCCGGCGGTTCGGGGGTCCCCCGGGGGAGCAGTTCTTC

abundance: -
j_gene: TRBJ1-3
d_gene: -
v_gene: TRBV29-1
CDR3aa: CSVTGSGNTIYF
CDR3nt: TGCAGCGTTACGGGCTCTGGAAACACCATATATTTT

abundance: -
j_gene: TRBJ2-3
d_gene: -
v_gene: TRBV6-1
CDR3aa: CASSDGRTLTDTQYF
CDR3nt: TGTGCCAGCAGTGATGGGCGGACACTCACAGATACGCAGTATTTT

abundance: -
j_gene: TRBJ1-2
d_gene: TRBD1
v_gene: TRBV7-2
CDR3aa: CASSPDRNYGYTF
CDR3nt: TGTGCCAGCAGCCCGGACAGGAACTATGGCTACACCTTC

abundance: -
j_gene: TRBJ2-3
d_gene: TRBD2
v_gene: TRBV25-1
CDR3aa: CASSDTSGITDTQYF
CDR3nt: TGTGCCAGCAGTGACACTAGCGGGATAACAGATACGCAGTATTTT

abundance: -
j_gene: TRBJ2-7
d_gene: -
v_gene: TRBV10-2
CDR3aa: CASSHGYEQYF
CDR3nt: TGCGCCAGCAGCCACGGCTACGAGCAGTACTTC

abundance: -
j_gene: TRBJ2-7
d_gene: TRBD1
v_gene: TRBV5-4
CDR3aa: CASSFGTGVTYEQYF
CDR3nt: TGTGCCAGCAGCTTCGGGACAGGGGTAACCTACGAGCAGTACTTC

abundance: -
j_gene: TRBJ2-7
d_gene: -
v_gene: TRBV4-2
CDR3aa: CASSPTGNLPQYEQYF
CDR3nt: TGTGCCAGCAGCCCAACAGGCAACCTGCCTCAATACGAGCAGTACTTC

abundance: -
j_gene: TRBJ1-4
d_gene: -
v_gene: TRBV10-3
CDR3aa: CAISEGEGATNEKLFF
CDR3nt: TGTGCCATCAGTGAGGGTGAGGGGGCAACTAATGAAAAACTGTTTTTT

abundance: -
j_gene: TRBJ1-2
d_gene: -
v_gene: TRBV5-4
CDR3aa: CASSLMSAPGNYGYTF
CDR3nt: TGTGCCAGCAGCTTGATGTCTGCCCCCGGGAACTATGGCTACACCTTC

abundance: -
j_gene: TRBJ1-6
d_gene: TRBD1
v_gene: TRBV27
CDR3aa: CASSLMTGANSPLHF
CDR3nt: TGTGCCAGCAGTTTAATGACAGGGGCCAATTCACCCCTCCACTTT

abundance: few
j_gene: TRBJ2-2
d_gene: TRBD1
v_gene: TRBV19
CDR3aa: CASSQGQDYTGELFF
CDR3nt: TGTGCCAGTAGCCAAGGACAGGATTACACCGGGGAGCTGTTTTTT

abundance: -
j_gene: TRBJ2-7
d_gene: -
v_gene: TRBV27
CDR3aa: CASSLKGTGASYEQYF
CDR3nt: TGTGCCAGCAGTTTAAAGGGCACAGGAGCCTCCTACGAGCAGTACTTC

abundance: -
j_gene: TRBJ2-1
d_gene: TRBD2
v_gene: TRBV7-8
CDR3aa: CASSLSASGNEQFF
CDR3nt: TGTGCCAGCAGCTTATCGGCTAGCGGGAATGAGCAGTTCTTC

abundance: -
j_gene: TRBJ2-7
d_gene: TRBD2
v_gene: TRBV7-9
CDR3aa: CASSLEGGLAGVHEQYF
CDR3nt: TGTGCCAGCAGCTTGGAGGGAGGACTAGCGGGAGTTCACGAGCAGTACTTC

abundance: -
j_gene: TRBJ2-4
d_gene: -
v_gene: TRBV2
CDR3aa: CAGRGGENIQYF
CDR3nt: TGTGCTGGAAGGGGCGGGGAAAACATTCAGTACTTC

abundance: -
j_gene: TRBJ2-7
d_gene: -
v_gene: TRBV19
CDR3aa: CASSKGSAGALSSEQYF
CDR3nt: TGTGCCAGTAGTAAAGGCTCGGCGGGGGCCCTATCATCCGAGCAGTACTTC

abundance: -
j_gene: TRBJ2-7
d_gene: -
v_gene: TRBV25-1
CDR3aa: CASRATLGTTYEQYF
CDR3nt: TGTGCCAGCAGGGCGACCCTGGGCACCACCTACGAGCAGTACTTC

abundance: -
j_gene: TRBJ1-1
d_gene: TRBD1
v_gene: TRBV5-1
CDR3aa: CASSFRTGGSEAFF
CDR3nt: TGCGCCAGCAGCTTCAGGACAGGAGGGTCTGAAGCTTTCTTT

abundance: -
j_gene: TRBJ2-3
d_gene: TRBD2
v_gene: TRBV28
CDR3aa: CASITAGESDTQYF
CDR3nt: TGTGCCAGCATTACGGCGGGAGAATCAGATACGCAGTATTTT

abundance: -
j_gene: TRBJ1-5
d_gene: TRBD1
v_gene: TRBV19
CDR3aa: CASSTQGGENQPQHF
CDR3nt: TGTGCCAGTAGTACGCAGGGGGGTGAAAATCAGCCCCAGCATTTT

abundance: -
j_gene: TRBJ2-3
d_gene: TRBD2
v_gene: TRBV27
CDR3aa: CASSLRTSGISTDTQYF
CDR3nt: TGTGCCAGCAGTTTAAGGACTAGCGGAATTAGCACAGATACGCAGTATTTT

abundance: -
j_gene: TRBJ1-4
d_gene: -
v_gene: TRBV5-6
CDR3aa: CASSSAPQGNEKLFF
CDR3nt: TGTGCCAGCAGCTCCGCACCTCAGGGAAATGAAAAACTGTTTTTT

abundance: -
j_gene: TRBJ2-4
d_gene: -
v_gene: TRBV6-5
CDR3aa: CATQTGAKNIQYF
CDR3nt: TGTGCCACACAAACAGGAGCCAAAAACATTCAGTACTTC

abundance: -
j_gene: TRBJ2-7
d_gene: -
v_gene: TRBV10-3
CDR3aa: CAISVTLSSYEQYF
CDR3nt: TGTGCCATCAGTGTAACCCTCAGCTCCTACGAGCAGTACTTC

abundance: -
j_gene: TRBJ1-2
d_gene: -
v_gene: TRBV27
CDR3aa: CASSLRAGIYGYTF
CDR3nt: TGTGCCAGCAGTTTAAGGGCAGGGATCTATGGCTACACCTTC

abundance: -
j_gene: TRBJ1-1
d_gene: -
v_gene: TRBV5-1
CDR3aa: CASRGVLNTEAFF
CDR3nt: TGCGCCAGCAGAGGGGTCCTGAACACTGAAGCTTTCTTT

abundance: -
j_gene: TRBJ1-2
d_gene: -
v_gene: TRBV2
CDR3aa: CASSRQENYGYTF
CDR3nt: TGTGCCAGCAGTCGACAGGAAAACTATGGCTACACCTTC

abundance: -
j_gene: TRBJ2-2
d_gene: TRBD2
v_gene: TRBV5-4
CDR3aa: CASSPASGYTGELFF
CDR3nt: TGTGCCAGCAGCCCCGCTAGCGGCTACACCGGGGAGCTGTTTTTT

abundance: -
j_gene: TRBJ2-1
d_gene: TRBD2
v_gene: TRBV11-2
CDR3aa: CASSLDLAGLNEQFF
CDR3nt: TGTGCCAGCAGCTTAGATCTAGCGGGACTCAATGAGCAGTTCTTC

abundance: -
j_gene: TRBJ2-1
d_gene: -
v_gene: TRBV2
CDR3aa: CASRPGGDYNEQFF
CDR3nt: TGTGCCAGCCGCCCGGGGGGCGATTACAATGAGCAGTTCTTC

abundance: -
j_gene: TRBJ2-7
d_gene: -
v_gene: TRBV10-1
CDR3aa: CASSESAGVSIYEQYF
CDR3nt: TGCGCCAGCAGTGAGTCGGCAGGGGTTAGTATCTACGAGCAGTACTTC

abundance: -
j_gene: TRBJ2-1
d_gene: TRBD2
v_gene: TRBV6-1
CDR3aa: CASSGGSGRFGEQFF
CDR3nt: TGTGCCAGCAGTGGAGGTAGCGGGAGGTTCGGTGAGCAGTTCTTC

abundance: few
j_gene: TRBJ1-1
d_gene: -
v_gene: TRBV20-1
CDR3aa: CSARPRTEAFF
CDR3nt: TGCAGTGCTAGGCCACGGACTGAAGCTTTCTTT

abundance: -
j_gene: TRBJ1-1
d_gene: TRBD1
v_gene: TRBV6-6
CDR3aa: CASSLDREYTEAFF
CDR3nt: TGTGCCAGCAGCCTAGACAGGGAGTACACTGAAGCTTTCTTT

abundance: -
j_gene: TRBJ2-7
d_gene: TRBD1
v_gene: TRBV30
CDR3aa: CAWSVFPTGVFYEQYF
CDR3nt: TGTGCCTGGAGTGTATTCCCGACAGGGGTCTTCTACGAGCAGTACTTC